Below, one T cell receptor (beta chain) is given with its context. Using immunoSEQ multiplex PCR, the repertoire was profiled, and TCRdb retains in-frame clones only, with some absent. The sample has over 130,000 clones, 85% to 90% seen once; the top ten hold 1.5% to 2%. The data stem from a study of T cell responses to AZD1222 COVID-19 vaccine. The V and J ends lost 4 bases and 4 bases, in that order; junction bases with no gene match: 13. CDR1 is MNHNS, CDR2 SASEGT, per germline. The CDR3 sequence is 17 residues long. The sequenced sample was peripheral blood, obtained 28 days after the second AZD1222 dose. The clonotype comes from an adult who received the AZD1222 COVID-19 vaccine. The chain has TRBV6-1 and TRBJ2-5; 9 bases are a match to TRBD2. CDR3 in DNA: TGTGCCAGCAGTGGGACGCGGGGGGGGCTGGGAGTAGAGACCCAGTACTTC. It codes for CASSGTRGGLGVETQYF.